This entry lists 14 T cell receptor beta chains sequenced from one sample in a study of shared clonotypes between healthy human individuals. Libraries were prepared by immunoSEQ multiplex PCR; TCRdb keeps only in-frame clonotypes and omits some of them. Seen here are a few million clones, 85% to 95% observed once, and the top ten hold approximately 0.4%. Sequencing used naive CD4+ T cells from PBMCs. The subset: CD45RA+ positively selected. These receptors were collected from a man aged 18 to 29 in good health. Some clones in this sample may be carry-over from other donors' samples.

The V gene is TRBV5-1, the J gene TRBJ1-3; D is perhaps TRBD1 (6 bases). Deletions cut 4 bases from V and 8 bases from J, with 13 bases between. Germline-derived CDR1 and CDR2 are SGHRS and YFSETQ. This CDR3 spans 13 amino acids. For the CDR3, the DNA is TGCGCCAGCAGCCGTACAGGGTTAGACACCATATATTTT. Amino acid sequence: CASSRTGLDTIYF.

The CDR3 DNA reads TGTGCCAGCAGCGTAGAGGATACAGGGATTTTGAACTATGGCTACACCTTC. Translated, it gives CASSVEDTGILNYGYTF. The chain joins TRBV9 to TRBJ1-2; perhaps TRBD1 as D (6 bases). The germline CDR1 and CDR2 sequences are SGDLS and YYNGEE. Between the trimmed V and J ends, which lost 0 bases and 2 bases, there was a span of 17 bases. This CDR3 region has 17 residues.

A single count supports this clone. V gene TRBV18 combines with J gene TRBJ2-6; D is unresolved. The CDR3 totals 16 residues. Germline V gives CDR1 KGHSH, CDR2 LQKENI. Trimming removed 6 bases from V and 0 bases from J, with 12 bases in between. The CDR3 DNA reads TGTGCCAGCTCCGTGACGGTAGACTCTGGGGCCAACGTCCTGACTTTC. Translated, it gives CASSVTVDSGANVLTF.

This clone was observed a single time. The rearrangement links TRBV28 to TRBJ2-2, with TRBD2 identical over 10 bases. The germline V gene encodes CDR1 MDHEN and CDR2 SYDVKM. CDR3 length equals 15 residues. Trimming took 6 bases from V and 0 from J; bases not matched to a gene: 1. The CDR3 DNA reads TGTGCCAGCAGGGGGACTAGCGCGAACACCGGGGAGCTGTTTTTT. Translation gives CASRGTSANTGELFF.

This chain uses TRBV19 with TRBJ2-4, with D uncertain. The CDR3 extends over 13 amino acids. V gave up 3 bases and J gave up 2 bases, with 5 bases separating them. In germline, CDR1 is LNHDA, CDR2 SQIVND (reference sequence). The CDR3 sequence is CASSIQTKNIQYF. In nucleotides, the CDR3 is TGTGCCAGTAGTATCCAAACCAAAAACATTCAGTACTTC.

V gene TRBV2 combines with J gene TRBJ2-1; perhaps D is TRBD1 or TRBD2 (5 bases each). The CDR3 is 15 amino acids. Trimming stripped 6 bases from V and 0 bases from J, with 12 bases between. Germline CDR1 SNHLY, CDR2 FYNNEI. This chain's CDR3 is CASSPGASSYNEQFF. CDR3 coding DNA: TGTGCCAGCAGCCCCGGGGCGAGCTCCTACAATGAGCAGTTCTTC.

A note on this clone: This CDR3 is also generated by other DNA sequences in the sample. The CDR3 nucleotides read TGTGCCAGCAGTGTTCGGAACACCGGGGAGCTGTTTTTT. Translation: CASSVRNTGELFF. This chain joins TRBV6-1 and TRBJ2-2, with unresolved D. V lost 4 bases and J lost 1, with 4 bases in between. The CDR3 covers 13 residues. CDR1 and CDR2 (germline): MNHNS, SASEGT.

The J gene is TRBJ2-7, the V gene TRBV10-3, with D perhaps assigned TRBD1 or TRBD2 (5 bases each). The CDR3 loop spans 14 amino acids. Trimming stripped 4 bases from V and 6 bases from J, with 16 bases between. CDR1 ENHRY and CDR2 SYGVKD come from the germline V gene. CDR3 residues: CAISGTHPGGEQYF. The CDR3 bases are TGTGCCATCAGTGGTACTCATCCTGGGGGCGAGCAGTACTTC.

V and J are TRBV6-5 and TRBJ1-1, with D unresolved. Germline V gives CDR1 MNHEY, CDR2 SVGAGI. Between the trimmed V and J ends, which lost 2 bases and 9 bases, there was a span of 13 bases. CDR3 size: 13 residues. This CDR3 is CASSYGRTDKAFF. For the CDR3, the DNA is TGTGCCAGCAGTTACGGACGGACCGACAAAGCTTTCTTT.

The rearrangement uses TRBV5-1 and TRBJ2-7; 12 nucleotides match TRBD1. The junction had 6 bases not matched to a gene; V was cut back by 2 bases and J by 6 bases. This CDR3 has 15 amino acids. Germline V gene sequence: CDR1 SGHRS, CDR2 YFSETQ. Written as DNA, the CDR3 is TGCGCCAGCAGCTTCGCCCCGGGACAGGGGGCCGAGCAGTACTTC. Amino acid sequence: CASSFAPGQGAEQYF. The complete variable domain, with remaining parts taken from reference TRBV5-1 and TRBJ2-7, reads KAGVTQTPRYLIKTRGQQVTLSCSPISGHRSVSWYQQTPGQGLQFLFEYFSETQRNKGNFPGRFSGRQFSNSRSEMNVSTLELGDSALYLCASSFAPGQGAEQYFGPGTRLTVT.

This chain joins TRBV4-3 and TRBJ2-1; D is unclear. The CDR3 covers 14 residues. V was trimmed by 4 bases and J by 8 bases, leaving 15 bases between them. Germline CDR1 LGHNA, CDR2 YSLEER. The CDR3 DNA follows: TGCGCCAGCAGCCCTACGGGTTTCACACATGAGCAGTTCTTC. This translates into CASSPTGFTHEQFF.

The CDR3 DNA sequence: TGTGCCAGCAGCGTCAGCGCGGCCCAGTACAATGAGCAGTTCTTC. Protein sequence: CASSVSAAQYNEQFF. This rearrangement joins TRBV6-5 to TRBJ2-1; D is ambiguous. Per the germline V gene, CDR1 is MNHEY and CDR2 is SVGAGI. V dropped 6 bases and J dropped 4 bases, with 16 bases sitting between them. The CDR3 loop spans 15 amino acids.

CDR3 residues: CASRQGQGVVQPQHF. CDR3 DNA: TGCGCCAGCAGACAAGGACAGGGGGTCGTTCAGCCCCAGCATTTT. The chain joins TRBV10-2 to TRBJ1-5; 10 nucleotides agree with TRBD1. V lost 6 bases and J lost 6; bases outside the gene matches: 8. Germline loops: CDR1 WSHSY, CDR2 SAAADI. The CDR3 is 15 residues long.

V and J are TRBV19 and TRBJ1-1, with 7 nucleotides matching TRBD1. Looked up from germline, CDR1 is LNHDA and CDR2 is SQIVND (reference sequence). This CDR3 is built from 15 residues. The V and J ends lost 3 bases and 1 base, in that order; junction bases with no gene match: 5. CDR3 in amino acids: CASSIRQGRNTEAFF. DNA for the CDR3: TGTGCCAGTAGTATTCGACAGGGCCGGAACACTGAAGCTTTCTTT.